The source of this T cell receptor beta chain is a study of cytotoxic CD8 clonotypes in ibrutinib-treated CLL. Repertoires were generated with immunoSEQ multiplex PCR, while TCRdb's copy carries only in-frame clones and drops some. The table lists over 150,000 clones, 81% of them singletons. The CDR3 is 16 amino acids. Germline V gene data show CDR1 as SGHTA and CDR2 as FQGTGA. Trimming removed 5 bases from V and 6 bases from J, with 22 bases in between. This rearrangement joins TRBV7-3 to TRBJ1-1; D possibly corresponds to TRBD1 (6 bases). Here the sequenced sample was PBMCs, taken after 12 months of ibrutinib treatment. This TCR was recovered from a human donor with chronic lymphocytic leukemia. The chain's CDR3 is CASSNRPRQDSPEAFF. The CDR3 DNA is TGTGCCAGCAGCAACCGGCCACGACAGGATAGTCCTGAAGCTTTCTTT.